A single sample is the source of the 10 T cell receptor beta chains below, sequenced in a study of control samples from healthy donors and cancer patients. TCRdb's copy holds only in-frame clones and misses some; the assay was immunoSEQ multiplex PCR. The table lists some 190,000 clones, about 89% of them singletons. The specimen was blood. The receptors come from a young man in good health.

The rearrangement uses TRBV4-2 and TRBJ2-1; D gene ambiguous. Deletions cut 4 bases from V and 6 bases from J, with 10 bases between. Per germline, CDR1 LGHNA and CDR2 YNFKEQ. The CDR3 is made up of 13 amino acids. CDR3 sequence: CASSLLSGNEQFF. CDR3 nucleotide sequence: TGTGCCAGCAGCCTGCTCAGTGGCAATGAGCAGTTCTTC.

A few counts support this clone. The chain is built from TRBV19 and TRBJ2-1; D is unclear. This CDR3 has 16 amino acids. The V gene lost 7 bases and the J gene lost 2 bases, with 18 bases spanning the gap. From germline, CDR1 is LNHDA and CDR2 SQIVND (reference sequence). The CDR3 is CASTPRTRQTYNEQFF. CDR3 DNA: TGTGCCAGTACACCTAGGACCCGGCAAACCTACAATGAGCAGTTCTTC.

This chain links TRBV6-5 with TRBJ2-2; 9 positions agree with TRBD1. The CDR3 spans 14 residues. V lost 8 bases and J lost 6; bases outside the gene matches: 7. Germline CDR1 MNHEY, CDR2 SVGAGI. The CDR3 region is CASGLGQGPGELFF. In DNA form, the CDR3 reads TGTGCCAGCGGATTGGGACAGGGTCCCGGGGAGCTGTTTTTT.

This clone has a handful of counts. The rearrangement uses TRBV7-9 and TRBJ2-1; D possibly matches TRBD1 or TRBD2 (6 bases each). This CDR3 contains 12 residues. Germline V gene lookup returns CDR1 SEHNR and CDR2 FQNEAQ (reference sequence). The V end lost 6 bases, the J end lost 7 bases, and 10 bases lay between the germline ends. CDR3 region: CASRRGGNEQFF. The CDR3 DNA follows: TGTGCCAGCAGGAGAGGGGGGAATGAGCAGTTCTTC.

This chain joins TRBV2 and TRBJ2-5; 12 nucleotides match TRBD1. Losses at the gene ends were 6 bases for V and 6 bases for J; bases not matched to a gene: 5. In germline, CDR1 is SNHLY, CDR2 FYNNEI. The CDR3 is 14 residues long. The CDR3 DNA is TGTGCCAGCAGGGGGACAGGGGGCGTTAAGACCCAGTACTTC. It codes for CASRGTGGVKTQYF.

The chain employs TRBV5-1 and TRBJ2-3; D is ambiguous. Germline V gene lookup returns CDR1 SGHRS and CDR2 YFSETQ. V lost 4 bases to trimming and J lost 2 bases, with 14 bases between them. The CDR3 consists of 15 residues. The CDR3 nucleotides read TGCGCCAGCAGCGGAATTGGGGAAAACACAGATACGCAGTATTTT. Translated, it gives CASSGIGENTDTQYF.

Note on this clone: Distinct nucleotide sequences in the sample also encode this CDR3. The CDR3 region is CASSLRTDTDTQYF. DNA of the CDR3: TGCGCCAGCAGCTTGAGGACAGACACAGATACGCAGTATTTT. The rearrangement joins TRBV5-1 to TRBJ2-3, with D possibly TRBD1 on 6 matching bases. Per the germline V gene, CDR1 is SGHRS and CDR2 is YFSETQ. The CDR3 is 14 amino acids. V was shortened by 1 base and J by 2 bases, with 8 bases between the two germline ends.

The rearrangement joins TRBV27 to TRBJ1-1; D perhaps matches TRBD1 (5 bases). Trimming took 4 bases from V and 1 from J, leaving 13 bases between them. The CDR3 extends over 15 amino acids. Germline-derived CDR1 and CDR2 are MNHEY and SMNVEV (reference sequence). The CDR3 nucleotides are TGTGCCAGCAGTTACGGTAGGCAGGGGAACACTGAAGCTTTCTTT. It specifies CASSYGRQGNTEAFF.

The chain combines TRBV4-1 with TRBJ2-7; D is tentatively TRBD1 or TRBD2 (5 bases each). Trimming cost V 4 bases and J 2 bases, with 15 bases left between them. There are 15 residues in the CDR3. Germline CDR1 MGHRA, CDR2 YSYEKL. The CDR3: CASSPGGRATYEQYF. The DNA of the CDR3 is TGCGCCAGCAGCCCAGGAGGCAGGGCGACCTACGAGCAGTACTTC.

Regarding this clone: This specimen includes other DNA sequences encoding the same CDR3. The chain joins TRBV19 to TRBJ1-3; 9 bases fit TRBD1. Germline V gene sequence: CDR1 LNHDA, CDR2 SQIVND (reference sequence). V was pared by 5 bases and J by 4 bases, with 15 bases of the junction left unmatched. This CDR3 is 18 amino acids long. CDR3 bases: TGTGCCAGTAGTGCAACCGGGACAGGGCCCGCGAGGGGAAACACCATATATTTT. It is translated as CASSATGTGPARGNTIYF.